A single sample gave rise to the 5 T cell receptor beta chains below, sequenced in a study of OX40 agonist ivuxolimab in advanced cancers. The table came from immunoSEQ multiplex PCR; TCRdb's copy has only in-frame clones and leaves some out. The sample has over 40,000 clones, around 81% seen once. The sample in question was CD4+ or CD8+ T cells sorted from blood, obtained in a trial of the OX40 agonist ivuxolimab. The receptors originated from an adult with an advanced solid tumor such as melanoma, head and neck, liver or kidney cancer.

This chain joins TRBV6-5 and TRBJ2-2; D unresolved. This CDR3 contains 14 residues. The V gene lost 4 bases and the J gene lost 5 bases, with 11 bases spanning the gap. Germline assignment: CDR1 MNHEY and CDR2 SVGAGI. The chain's CDR3 is CASSSGAPTGELFF. The CDR3 DNA sequence: TGTGCCAGCAGTTCCGGAGCGCCGACCGGGGAGCTGTTTTTT.

The chain carries TRBV19 and TRBJ2-2, with TRBD2 matching over 10 bases. The CDR3 covers 17 residues. CDR1 and CDR2 from the germline V gene are LNHDA and SQIVND (reference sequence). V shed 5 bases, J shed 4 bases, and the junction held 10 bases outside the gene matches. The CDR3 coding sequence is TGTGCCAGTAGTTTCCGGGTAGCGGGGGGTGGCACCGGGGAGCTGTTTTTT. Protein: CASSFRVAGGGTGELFF.

V is TRBV5-4 and J is TRBJ2-7, with TRBD1 matching over 9 bases. J was trimmed by 4 bases and V by 4 bases; bases with no gene match: 9. This CDR3 has 15 amino acids. In germline, CDR1 is SGHNT, CDR2 YYREEE (reference sequence). This chain's CDR3 is CASSPGQGGGYEQYF. The CDR3 coding sequence is TGTGCCAGCAGCCCGGGACAGGGAGGGGGGTACGAGCAGTACTTC.

The chain combines TRBV9 with TRBJ2-6; D not certain. The CDR3 extends over 12 amino acids. Looked up from germline, CDR1 is SGDLS and CDR2 is YYNGEE. V dropped 0 bases and J dropped 13 bases, with 8 bases sitting between them. The CDR3 nucleotides are TGTGCCAGCAGCGTAGGGGTAGGGGTCCTGACTTTC. It encodes CASSVGVGVLTF.

Comments on this clone: One end of the junction does not line up with germline, which may come from a read error. The rearrangement joins TRBV18 to TRBJ2-5; D may correspond to TRBD1 or TRBD2 (5 bases each). The germline V gene has CDR1 KGHSH and CDR2 LQKENI. This CDR3 is built from 14 residues. The CDR3, as DNA: TGTGCCAGCTCTACCGGCAGGGACCAGGAGACCCAGTACTTC. This translates into CASSTGRDQETQYF.